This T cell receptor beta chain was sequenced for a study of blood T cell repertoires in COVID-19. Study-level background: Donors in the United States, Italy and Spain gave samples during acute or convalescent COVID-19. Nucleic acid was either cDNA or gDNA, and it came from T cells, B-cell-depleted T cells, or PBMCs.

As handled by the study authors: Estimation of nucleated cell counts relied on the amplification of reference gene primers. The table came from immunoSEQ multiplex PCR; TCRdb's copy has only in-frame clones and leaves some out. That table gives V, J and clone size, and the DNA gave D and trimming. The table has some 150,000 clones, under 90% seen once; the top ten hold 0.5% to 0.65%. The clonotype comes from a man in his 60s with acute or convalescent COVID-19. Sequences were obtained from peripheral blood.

DNA of the CDR3: TGTGCCAGCAGCGGACAGGGGAACAATCAGCCCCAGCATTTT. Translating gives CASSGQGNNQPQHF. V gene TRBV9 combines with J gene TRBJ1-5; TRBD1 matches at 8 bases. The CDR3 totals 14 residues. The germline V gene has CDR1 SGDLS and CDR2 YYNGEE. The V and J ends lost 3 bases and 3 bases, in that order; junction bases with no gene match: 2. The whole variable domain, filled in from reference TRBV9 and TRBJ1-5, reads DSGVTQTPKHLITATGQRVTLRCSPRSGDLSVYWYQQSLDQGLQFLIQYYNGEERAKGNILERFSAQQFPDLHSELNLSSLELGDSALYFCASSGQGNNQPQHFGDGTRLSIL.